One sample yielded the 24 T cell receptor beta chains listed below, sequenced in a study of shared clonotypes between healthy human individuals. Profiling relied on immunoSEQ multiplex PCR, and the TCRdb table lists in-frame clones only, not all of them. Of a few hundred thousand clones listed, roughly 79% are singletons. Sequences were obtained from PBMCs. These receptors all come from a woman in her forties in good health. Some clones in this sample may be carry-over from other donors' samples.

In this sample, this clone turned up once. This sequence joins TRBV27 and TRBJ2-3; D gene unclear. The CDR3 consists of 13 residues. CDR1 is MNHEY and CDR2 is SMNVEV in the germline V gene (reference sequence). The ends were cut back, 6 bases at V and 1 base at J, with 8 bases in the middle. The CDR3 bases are TGTGCCAGCAGCCACGGACGCACAGATACGCAGTATTTT. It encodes CASSHGRTDTQYF.

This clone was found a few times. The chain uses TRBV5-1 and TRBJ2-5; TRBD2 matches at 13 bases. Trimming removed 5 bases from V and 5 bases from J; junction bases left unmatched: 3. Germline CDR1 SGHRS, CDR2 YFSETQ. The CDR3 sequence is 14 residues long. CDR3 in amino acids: CASSKTSGGETQYF. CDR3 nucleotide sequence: TGCGCCAGCAGTAAGACTAGCGGGGGGGAGACCCAGTACTTC.

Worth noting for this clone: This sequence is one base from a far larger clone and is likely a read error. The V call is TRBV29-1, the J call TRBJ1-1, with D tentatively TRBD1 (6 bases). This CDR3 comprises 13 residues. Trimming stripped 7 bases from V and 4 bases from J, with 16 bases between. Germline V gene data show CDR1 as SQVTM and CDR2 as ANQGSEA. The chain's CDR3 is CSAAQGSGTEAFF. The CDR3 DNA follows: TGCAGCGCTGCACAGGGCAGCGGCACTGAAGCTTTCTTT.

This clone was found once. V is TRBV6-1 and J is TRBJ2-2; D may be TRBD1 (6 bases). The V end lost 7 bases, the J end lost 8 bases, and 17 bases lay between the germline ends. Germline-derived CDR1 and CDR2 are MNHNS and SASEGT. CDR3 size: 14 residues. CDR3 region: CASMLQHGQGELFF. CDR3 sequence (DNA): TGTGCCAGCATGTTACAGCACGGACAGGGGGAGCTGTTTTTT.

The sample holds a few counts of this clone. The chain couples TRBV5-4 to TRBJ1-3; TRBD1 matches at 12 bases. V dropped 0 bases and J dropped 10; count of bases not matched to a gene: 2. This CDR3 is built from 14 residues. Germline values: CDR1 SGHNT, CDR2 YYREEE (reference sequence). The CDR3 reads CASSLAGQGATIYF. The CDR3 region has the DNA TGTGCCAGCAGCTTGGCGGGACAGGGGGCTACCATATATTTT. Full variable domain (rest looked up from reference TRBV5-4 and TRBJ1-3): ETGVTQSPTHLIKTRGQQVTLRCSSQSGHNTVSWYQQALGQGPQFIFQYYREEENGRGNFPPRFSGLQFPNYSSELNVNALELDDSALYLCASSLAGQGATIYFGEGSWLTVV.

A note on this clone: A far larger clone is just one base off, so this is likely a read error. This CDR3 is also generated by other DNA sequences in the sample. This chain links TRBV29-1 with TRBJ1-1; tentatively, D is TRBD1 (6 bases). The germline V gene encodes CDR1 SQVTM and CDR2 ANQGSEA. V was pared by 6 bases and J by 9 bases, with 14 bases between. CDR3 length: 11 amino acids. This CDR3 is CSVGGIPKAFF. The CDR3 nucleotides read TGCAGCGTAGGGGGGATCCCAAAAGCTTTCTTT.

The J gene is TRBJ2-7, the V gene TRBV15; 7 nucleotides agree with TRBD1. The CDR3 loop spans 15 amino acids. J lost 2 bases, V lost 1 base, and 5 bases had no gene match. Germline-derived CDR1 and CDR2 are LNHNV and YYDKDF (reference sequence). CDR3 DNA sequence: TGTGCCACCAGCAGAGTAAGGGACAGTCCCTACGAGCAGTACTTC. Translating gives CATSRVRDSPYEQYF.

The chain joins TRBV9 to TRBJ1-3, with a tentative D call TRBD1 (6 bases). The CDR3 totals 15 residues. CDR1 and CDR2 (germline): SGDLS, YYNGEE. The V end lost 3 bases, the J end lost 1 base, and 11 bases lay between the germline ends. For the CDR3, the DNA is TGTGCCAGCAGCGCACAGGGAGGGTCTGGAAACACCATATATTTT. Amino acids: CASSAQGGSGNTIYF.

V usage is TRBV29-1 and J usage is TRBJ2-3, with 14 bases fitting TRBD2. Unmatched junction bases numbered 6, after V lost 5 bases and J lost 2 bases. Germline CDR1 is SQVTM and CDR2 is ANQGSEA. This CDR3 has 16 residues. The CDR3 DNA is TGCAGCGTTTCGGGGACTAGCGGGAGATACACAGATACGCAGTATTTT. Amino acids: CSVSGTSGRYTDTQYF.

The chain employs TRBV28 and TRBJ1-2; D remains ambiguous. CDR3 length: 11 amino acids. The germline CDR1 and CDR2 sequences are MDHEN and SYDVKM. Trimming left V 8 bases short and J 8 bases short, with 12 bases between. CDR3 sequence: CASAEFKGYTF. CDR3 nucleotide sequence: TGTGCCAGCGCGGAATTCAAGGGCTACACCTTC.

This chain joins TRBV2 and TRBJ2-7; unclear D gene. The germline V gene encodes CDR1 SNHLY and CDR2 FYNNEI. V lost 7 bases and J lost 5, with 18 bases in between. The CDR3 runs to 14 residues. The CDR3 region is CASNTPPAAHEQYF. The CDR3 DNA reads TGTGCCAGCAACACACCCCCGGCGGCCCACGAGCAGTACTTC.

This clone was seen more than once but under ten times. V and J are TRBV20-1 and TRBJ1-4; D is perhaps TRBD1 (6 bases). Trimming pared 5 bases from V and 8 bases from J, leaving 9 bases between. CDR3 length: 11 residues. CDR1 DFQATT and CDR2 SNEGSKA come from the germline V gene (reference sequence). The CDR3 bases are TGCAGTGCTGCGGACAGCGAAAAACTGTTTTTT. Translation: CSAADSEKLFF.

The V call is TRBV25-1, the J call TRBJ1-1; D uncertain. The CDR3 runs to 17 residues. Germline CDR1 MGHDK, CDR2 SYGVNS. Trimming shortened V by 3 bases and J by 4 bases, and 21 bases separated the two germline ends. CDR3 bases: TGTGCCAGCAGTGACTCCCCTGGCCCGGACCGTAGCACTGAAGCTTTCTTT. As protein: CASSDSPGPDRSTEAFF.

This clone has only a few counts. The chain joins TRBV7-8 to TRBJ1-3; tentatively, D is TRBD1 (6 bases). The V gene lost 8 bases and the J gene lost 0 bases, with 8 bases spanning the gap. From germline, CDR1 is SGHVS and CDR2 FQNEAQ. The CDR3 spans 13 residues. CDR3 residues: CASGQSSGNTIYF. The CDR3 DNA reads TGTGCCAGCGGACAGTCCTCTGGAAACACCATATATTTT.

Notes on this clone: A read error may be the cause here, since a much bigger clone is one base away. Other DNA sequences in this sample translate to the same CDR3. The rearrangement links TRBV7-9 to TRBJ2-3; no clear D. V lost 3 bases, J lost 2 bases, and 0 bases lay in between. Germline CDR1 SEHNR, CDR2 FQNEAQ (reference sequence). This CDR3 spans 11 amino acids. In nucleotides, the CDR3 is TGTGCCAGCAGCTTCACAGATACGCAGTATTTT. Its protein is CASSFTDTQYF.

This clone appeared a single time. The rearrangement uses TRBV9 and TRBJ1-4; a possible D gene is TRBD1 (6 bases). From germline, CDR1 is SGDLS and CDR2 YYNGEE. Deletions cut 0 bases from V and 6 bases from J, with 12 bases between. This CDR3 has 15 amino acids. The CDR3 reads CASSVDLGGDEKLFF. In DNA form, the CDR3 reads TGTGCCAGCAGCGTAGATCTGGGGGGCGATGAAAAACTGTTTTTT.

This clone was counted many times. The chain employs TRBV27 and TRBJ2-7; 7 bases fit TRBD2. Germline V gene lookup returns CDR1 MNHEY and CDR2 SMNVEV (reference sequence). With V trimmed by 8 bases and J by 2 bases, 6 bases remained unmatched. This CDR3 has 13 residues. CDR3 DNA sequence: TGTGCCAGCGGGAGGGGTCCCGCCTACGAGCAGTACTTC. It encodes CASGRGPAYEQYF.

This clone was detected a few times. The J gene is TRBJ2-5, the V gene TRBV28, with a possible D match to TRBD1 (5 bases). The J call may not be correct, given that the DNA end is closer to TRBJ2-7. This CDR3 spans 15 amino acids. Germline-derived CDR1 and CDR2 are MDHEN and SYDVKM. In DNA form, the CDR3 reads TGTGCCAGCAGTTTACAGGACAAGTACTCCTACGAGCAGTACTTC. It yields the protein CASSLQDKYSYEQYF.

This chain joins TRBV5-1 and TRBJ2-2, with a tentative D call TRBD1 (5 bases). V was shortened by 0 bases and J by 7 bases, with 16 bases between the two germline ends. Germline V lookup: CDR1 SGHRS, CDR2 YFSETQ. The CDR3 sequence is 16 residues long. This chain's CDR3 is CASSLDGRTMGGELFF. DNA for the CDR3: TGCGCCAGCAGCTTGGACGGCAGGACAATGGGCGGGGAGCTGTTTTTT.

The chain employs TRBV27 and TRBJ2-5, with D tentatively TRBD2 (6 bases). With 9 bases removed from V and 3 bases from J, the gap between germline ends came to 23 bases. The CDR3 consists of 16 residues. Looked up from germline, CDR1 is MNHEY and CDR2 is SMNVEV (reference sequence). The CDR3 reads CASLPLGTSHKETQYF. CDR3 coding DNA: TGTGCCAGTCTACCTTTGGGGACTTCTCATAAAGAGACCCAGTACTTC.

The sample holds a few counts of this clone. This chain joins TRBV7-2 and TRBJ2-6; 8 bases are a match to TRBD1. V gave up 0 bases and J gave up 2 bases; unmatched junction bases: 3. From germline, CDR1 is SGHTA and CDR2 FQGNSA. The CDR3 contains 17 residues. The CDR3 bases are TGTGCCAGCAGCTTAGCACCGACAGGGGCTGGGGCCAACGTCCTGACTTTC. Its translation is CASSLAPTGAGANVLTF.

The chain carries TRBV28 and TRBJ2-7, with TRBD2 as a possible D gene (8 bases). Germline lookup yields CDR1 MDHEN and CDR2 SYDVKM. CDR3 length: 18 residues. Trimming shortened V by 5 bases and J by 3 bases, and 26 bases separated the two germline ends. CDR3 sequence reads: CASSAPGQYTSGLYEQYF. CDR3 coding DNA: TGTGCCAGCAGTGCCCCGGGACAGTATACTAGCGGCCTCTACGAGCAGTACTTC.

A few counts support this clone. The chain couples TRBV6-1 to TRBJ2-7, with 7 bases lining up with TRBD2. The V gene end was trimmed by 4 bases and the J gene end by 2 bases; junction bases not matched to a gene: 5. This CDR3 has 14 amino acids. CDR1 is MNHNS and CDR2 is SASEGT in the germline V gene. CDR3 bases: TGTGCCAGCAGTGTAACTAGCGAAACCTACGAGCAGTACTTC. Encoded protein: CASSVTSETYEQYF.

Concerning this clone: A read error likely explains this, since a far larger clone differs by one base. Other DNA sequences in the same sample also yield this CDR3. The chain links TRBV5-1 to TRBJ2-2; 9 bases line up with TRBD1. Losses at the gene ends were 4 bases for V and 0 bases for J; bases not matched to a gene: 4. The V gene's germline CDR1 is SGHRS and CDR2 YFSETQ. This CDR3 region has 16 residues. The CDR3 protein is CASSRTGGANTGELFF. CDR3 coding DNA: TGCGCCAGCAGCCGAACAGGGGGCGCGAACACCGGGGAGCTGTTTTTT.